This is a list of T cell receptor beta chains from one sample in a study of control samples from healthy donors and cancer patients. Profiling relied on immunoSEQ multiplex PCR, and the TCRdb table lists in-frame clones only, not all of them. The sample has some 120,000 clones, 80% to 95% seen once; the top ten hold about 9%. The sample consisted of blood. The receptor set was obtained from a man between 18 and 35 years old in good health. Both conserved end residues are part of each CDR3. A D gene is named only where the DNA matches it firmly. The size entry is marked missing in some rows and otherwise reads once, few, many or a size class.

size	D	J	V	CDR3	DNA
-	-	TRBJ2-5	TRBV10-2	CASSDKIGGTQYF	TGCGCCAGCAGTGATAAGATCGGCGGGACCCAGTACTTC
-	-	TRBJ1-6	TRBV11-2	CASSLQLGGGNNSPLHF	TGTGCCAGCAGCTTACAGCTGGGAGGGGGGAATAATTCACCCCTCCACTTT
few	-	TRBJ2-6	TRBV6-1	CASSESNSGANVLTF	TGTGCCAGCAGTGAATCTAACTCTGGGGCCAACGTCCTGACTTTC
-	-	TRBJ2-5	TRBV7-3	CASSLKGGQKETQYF	TGTGCCAGCAGCTTAAAAGGCGGACAGAAAGAGACCCAGTACTTC
-	-	TRBJ1-5	TRBV5-6	CASSLLEGAGNQPQHF	TGTGCCAGCAGCCTCCTGGAGGGCGCCGGCAATCAGCCCCAGCATTTT
-	TRBD1	TRBJ2-7	TRBV10-1	CASSAGTVLGNEQYF	TGCGCCAGCAGTGCGGGGACAGTCCTCGGTAACGAGCAGTACTTC
once	-	TRBJ1-2	TRBV5-6	CASSLGAFGSRYTF	TGTGCCAGCAGCTTGGGAGCGTTCGGTAGTCGCTACACCTTC
-	TRBD2	TRBJ2-3	TRBV3-1/TRBV3-2	CASSPRLAGGTDTQYF	TGTGCCAGCAGCCCCAGACTAGCGGGCGGCACAGATACGCAGTATTTT
-	-	TRBJ1-2	TRBV6-6	CASRSPGPLAGYGYTF	TGTGCCAGCAGGTCACCGGGACCGCTAGCAGGCTATGGCTACACCTTC
-	-	TRBJ1-5	TRBV6-1	CASSDRSGSGNQPQHF	TGTGCCAGCAGTGACCGCTCAGGCTCGGGGAATCAGCCCCAGCATTTT
-	-	TRBJ1-1	TRBV24-1	CATQAAGGATFF	TGTGCCACCCAAGCAGCCGGCGGGGCGACTTTCTTT
-	TRBD2	TRBJ2-5	TRBV13	CASSLVSSGGPRGAQYF	TGTGCCAGCAGCTTAGTTAGTAGCGGGGGACCAAGAGGGGCCCAGTACTTC
-	-	TRBJ2-7	TRBV30	CAWSVDSGSYEQYF	TGTGCCTGGAGTGTGGACTCAGGCTCCTACGAGCAGTACTTC
-	-	TRBJ2-3	TRBV7-6	CASSYDRSSTDTQYF	TGTGCCAGCAGTTATGACAGAAGTAGCACAGATACGCAGTATTTT
-	TRBD2	TRBJ2-3	TRBV14	CASSQSRLAGADTQYF	TGTGCCAGCAGCCAATCGAGACTAGCGGGGGCCGATACGCAGTATTTT
-	TRBD1	TRBJ1-1	TRBV18	CASSGTGDGGTEAFF	TGTGCCAGCTCAGGTACAGGGGACGGGGGCACTGAAGCTTTCTTT
-	-	TRBJ1-3	TRBV11-3	CASSLGGGNTIYF	TGTGCCAGCAGCTTGGGGGGCGGCAACACCATATATTTT
-	-	TRBJ2-7	TRBV5-6	CASSLGAMTFYEQYF	TGTGCCAGCAGCTTGGGGGCCATGACCTTCTACGAGCAGTACTTC
-	-	TRBJ1-2	TRBV27	CASSLQVGTWYGYTF	TGTGCCAGCAGTTTGCAGGTTGGGACTTGGTATGGCTACACCTTC
-	TRBD1	TRBJ1-1	TRBV5-1	CASSPGQGHREAFF	TGCGCCAGCAGCCCGGGACAGGGGCATCGCGAAGCTTTCTTT
-	-	TRBJ2-5	TRBV21-1	CATGVWGGAKKTQYF	TGTGCCACGGGAGTTTGGGGGGGGGCCAAGAAGACCCAGTACTTC
-	-	TRBJ1-1	TRBV30	CAWSAPVAEAFF	TGTGCCTGGAGTGCCCCTGTGGCTGAAGCTTTCTTT
once	TRBD2	TRBJ2-3	TRBV15	CATSRDGSGGVRDTQYF	TGTGCCACCAGCAGAGACGGGAGCGGGGGGGTTAGAGATACGCAGTATTTT
-	-	TRBJ2-5	TRBV11-1	CASSLRAGHGETQYF	TGTGCCAGCAGCTTACGCGCAGGGCATGGGGAGACCCAGTACTTC
-	-	TRBJ1-5	TRBV5-1	CASSLEQDQPQHF	TGCGCCAGCAGCTTAGAACAGGATCAGCCCCAGCATTTT
-	-	TRBJ2-6	TRBV18	CASWPGVQSGANVLTF	TGTGCCAGCTGGCCGGGTGTTCAGTCTGGGGCCAACGTCCTGACTTTC
-	TRBD1	TRBJ2-7	TRBV5-6	CASSLEGTAYEQYF	TGTGCCAGCAGCTTGGAGGGGACAGCCTACGAGCAGTACTTC
few	TRBD1	TRBJ1-5	TRBV27	CASRQTGGNQPQHF	TGTGCCAGCAGGCAAACAGGGGGGAATCAGCCCCAGCATTTT
-	TRBD1	TRBJ1-1	TRBV18	CASSLQGGAEAFF	TGTGCCAGCTCACTCCAGGGGGGGGCTGAAGCTTTCTTT
-	-	TRBJ2-4	TRBV6-6	CASSYSRDIQYF	TGTGCCAGCAGTTACTCGAGGGACATTCAGTACTTC
-	-	TRBJ1-1	TRBV2	CASSGQPNTEAFF	TGTGCCAGCAGTGGACAGCCGAACACTGAAGCTTTCTTT
-	-	TRBJ2-2	TRBV6-5	CASGFRVNTGELFF	TGTGCCAGCGGCTTCAGGGTCAACACCGGGGAGCTGTTTTTT
-	-	TRBJ2-5	TRBV10-3	CAISVRGGETQYF	TGTGCCATCAGTGTTAGGGGCGGAGAGACCCAGTACTTC
-	-	TRBJ2-4	TRBV5-1	CASSLRARTYQYF	TGCGCCAGCAGCTTGAGGGCTCGGACGTATCAGTACTTC
-	-	TRBJ1-2	TRBV11-2	CASSLAGNGYTF	TGTGCCAGCAGCTTAGCGGGGAATGGCTACACCTTC
-	TRBD2	TRBJ2-1	TRBV6-1	CASSEGGGRRSEFF	TGTGCCAGCAGTGAAGGGGGGGGACGCAGGTCGGAGTTCTTC
once	-	TRBJ1-1	TRBV6-5	CASSQTFLADTEAFF	TGTGCCAGCAGTCAGACATTTTTGGCGGACACTGAAGCTTTCTTT
-	TRBD1	TRBJ2-5	TRBV18	CASSLTGVETQYF	TGTGCCAGCTCGCTAACAGGGGTGGAGACCCAGTACTTC
-	-	TRBJ1-3	TRBV19	CASSRLDSGNTIYF	TGTGCCAGCAGCCGACTGGACTCTGGAAACACCATATATTTT
-	TRBD2	TRBJ2-1	TRBV4-1	CASSPLPSGGYTYNEQFF	TGCGCCAGCAGCCCCCTTCCTAGCGGGGGGTACACCTACAATGAGCAGTTCTTC
-	-	TRBJ2-5	TRBV19	CASSRGAETQYF	TGTGCCAGTAGTAGGGGAGCGGAGACCCAGTACTTC
-	TRBD2	TRBJ2-1	TRBV2	CASKRAGGDNEQFF	TGTGCCAGCAAAAGAGCGGGGGGGGACAATGAGCAGTTCTTC
-	TRBD2	TRBJ2-1	TRBV18	CASRRGAGTSEQFF	TGTGCCAGCCGCCGAGGGGCTGGGACTAGCGAGCAGTTCTTC